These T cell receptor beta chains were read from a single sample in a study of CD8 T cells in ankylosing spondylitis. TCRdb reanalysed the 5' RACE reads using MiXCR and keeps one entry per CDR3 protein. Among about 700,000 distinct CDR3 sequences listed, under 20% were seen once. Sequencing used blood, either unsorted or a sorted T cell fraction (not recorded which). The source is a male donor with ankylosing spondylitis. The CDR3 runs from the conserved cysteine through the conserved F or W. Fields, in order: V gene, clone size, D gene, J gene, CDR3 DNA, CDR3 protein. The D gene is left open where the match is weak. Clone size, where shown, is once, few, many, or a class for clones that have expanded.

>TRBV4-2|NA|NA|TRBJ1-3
TGTGCCAGCAGCCAAGTGGTCAGCTTTTCCTCTGGAAACACCATATATTTT
CASSQVVSFSSGNTIYF
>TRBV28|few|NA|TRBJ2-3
TGTGCCAGCAGTTCCCTGAGGCTGTATTTT
CASSSLRLYF
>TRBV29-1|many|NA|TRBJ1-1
TGCAGCGTTGTCAGGGGCGCGGGCACTGAAGCTTTCTTT
CSVVRGAGTEAFF
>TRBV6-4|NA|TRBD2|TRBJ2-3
TGTGCCAGCAGTGACATGGCGGGAGGCGCAGATACGCAGTATTTT
CASSDMAGGADTQYF
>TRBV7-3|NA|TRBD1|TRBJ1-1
TGTGCCAGCAGCGTAGGGACAGGAAGGGACACTGAAGCTTTCTTT
CASSVGTGRDTEAFF
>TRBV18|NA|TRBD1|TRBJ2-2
TGTGCCAGCTCACCATTCGGACAGGGGACTGGGGAGCTGTTTTTT
CASSPFGQGTGELFF
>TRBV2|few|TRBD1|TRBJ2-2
TGTGCCAGCAGTGCAAGCAGGGGGCAGACCGGGGAGCTGTTTTTT
CASSASRGQTGELFF
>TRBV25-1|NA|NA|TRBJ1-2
TGTGCCAGCAGTGAATTGGAGGCGACGGGGTATGGCTACACCTTC
CASSELEATGYGYTF
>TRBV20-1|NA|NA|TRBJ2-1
TGCAGTGCTAGCAGCTACCCACCTTACAATGAGCAGTTCTTC
CSASSYPPYNEQFF
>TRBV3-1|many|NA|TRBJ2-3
TGTGCCAGCAGCCAAGGTAACAGGGACACAGATACGCAGTATTTT
CASSQGNRDTDTQYF
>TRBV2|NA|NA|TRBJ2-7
TGTGCCAGCATCCCCGAAACCGGCTACGAGCAGTACTTC
CASIPETGYEQYF
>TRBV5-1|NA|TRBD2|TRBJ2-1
TGCGCCAGCAGCTTGGGTGCGGGGGGGCCCCTCGATGAGCAGTTCTTC
CASSLGAGGPLDEQFF
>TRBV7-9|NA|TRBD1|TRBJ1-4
TGTGCCAGCAGCCGGAGGGACAGAACTAATGAAAAACTGTTTTTT
CASSRRDRTNEKLFF
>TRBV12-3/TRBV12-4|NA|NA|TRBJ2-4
TGTGCCAGCACCTACAGGGTTTCCAAAAACATTCAGTACTTC
CASTYRVSKNIQYF
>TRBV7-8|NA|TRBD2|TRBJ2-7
TGTGCCAGCACCTTGGACCTAGCGGGTATTTACGAGCAGTACTTC
CASTLDLAGIYEQYF
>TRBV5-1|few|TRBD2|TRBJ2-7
TGCGCCAGCAGCTCTCTAGCGGCAACCTACGAGCAGTACTTC
CASSSLAATYEQYF
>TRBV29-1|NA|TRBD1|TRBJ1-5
TGCAGCGCACGACAGGGTCATAGCAATCAGCCCCAGCATTTT
CSARQGHSNQPQHF
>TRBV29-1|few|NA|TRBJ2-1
TGCAGCGTTGGGAGGGGGCGAGGCAATGAGCAGTTCTTC
CSVGRGRGNEQFF
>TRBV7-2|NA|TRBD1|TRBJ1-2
TGTGCCAGCACCTGGACAGGATTTTACGGCTACACCTTC
CASTWTGFYGYTF
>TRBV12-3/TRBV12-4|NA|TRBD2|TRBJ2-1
TGTGCCAGCAGCATCTACGACTGGGCGGGGGGCCCCGAGCAGTTCTTC
CASSIYDWAGGPEQFF
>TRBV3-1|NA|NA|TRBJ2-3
TGTGCCAGCAGCCGGGCAGCAGCAGATACGCAGTATTTT
CASSRAAADTQYF
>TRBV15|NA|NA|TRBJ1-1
TGTGCCACCAGCTTCAGCAGAGGGAACACTGAAGCTTTCTTT
CATSFSRGNTEAFF
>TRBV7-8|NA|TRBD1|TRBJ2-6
TGTGCCAGCCCCGACGGGGACAGGGCCTCCTCTGGGGCCAACGTCCTGACTTTC
CASPDGDRASSGANVLTF
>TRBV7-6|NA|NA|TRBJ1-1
TGTGCCAGCAGCTCGGGGGCCGGGGGCACTGAAGCTTTCTTT
CASSSGAGGTEAFF
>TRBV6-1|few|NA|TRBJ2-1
TGTGCCAGCAAGTCGTGGTACAATGAGCAGTTCTTC
CASKSWYNEQFF
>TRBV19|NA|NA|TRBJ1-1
TGTGCCAGCAGATTGGGCTCCCTGGGATCGAACACTGAAGCTTTCTTT
CASRLGSLGSNTEAFF
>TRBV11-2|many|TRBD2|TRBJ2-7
TGTGCCAGCAGCTCTTTAGCGGGAGGTACCTACGAGCAGTACTTC
CASSSLAGGTYEQYF
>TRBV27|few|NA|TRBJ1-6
TGTGCCAGCAGCTACTCAGGGGCCACAAATTCACCCCTCCACTTT
CASSYSGATNSPLHF